This entry lists 7 T cell receptor beta chains sequenced from one sample in a study of cytomegalovirus exposure and HLA in healthy donors. The primer mix had 60 Vbeta and 13 Jbeta primers. Assay: immunoSEQ multiplex PCR; the TCRdb copy retains only in-frame clones and omits some. The data show over 60,000 clones, with more than 75% seen just once and 2.5% to 3.5% held by the top ten. The sample was PBMCs. These receptors originate from a man aged 18 to 29 in good health and CMV-seronegative.

The CDR3 bases are TGCACCAGCAACGAGGGGGCGGGGAAGGAGGAGACCCAGTACTTC. Translated: CTSNEGAGKEETQYF. The V gene is TRBV1, the J gene TRBJ2-5; whether TRBD1, the table's D call, matches the DNA was not checked. TRBV1 counts as a pseudogene. The CDR3 loop spans 15 amino acids.

CDR3 in amino acids: CASSYSEGAEKLFF. The CDR3 bases are TGTGCCAGCAGTTACTCAGAGGGAGCTGAAAAACTGTTTTTT. The rearrangement uses TRBV6-5 and TRBJ1-4, with D unclear. Germline lookup yields CDR1 MNHEY and CDR2 SVGAGI. The CDR3 covers 14 residues. V lost 0 bases, J lost 7 bases, and 9 bases lay in between.

The V gene is TRBV7-2, the J gene TRBJ1-1, with a weak D call TRBD1 (5 bases). Germline loops: CDR1 SGHTA, CDR2 FQGNSA. The CDR3 has 14 residues. V lost 3 bases and J lost 4, with 12 bases in between. The CDR3 sequence is CASSLVGGGTEAFF. Here the CDR3 DNA reads TGTGCCAGCAGCTTGGTCGGGGGGGGCACTGAAGCTTTCTTT.

The chain carries TRBV7-3 and TRBJ1-1; TRBD1 might be the D (5 bases). This CDR3 is 13 amino acids long. The V end was cut by 1 base, the J end by 4 bases, with 7 bases between. From germline, CDR1 is SGHTA and CDR2 FQGTGA. As DNA, the CDR3 is TGTGCCAGCAGCTTAAGCAGGGTCACTGAAGCTTTCTTT. Its protein product is CASSLSRVTEAFF. Drawing the rest from reference TRBV7-3 and TRBJ1-1, the complete variable domain is GAGVSQTPSNKVTEKGKYVELRCDPISGHTALYWYRQSLGQGPEFLIYFQGTGAADDSGLPNDRFFAVRPEGSVSTLKIQRTERGDSAVYLCASSLSRVTEAFFGQGTRLTVV.

The genes are TRBV19 and TRBJ2-2, with 8 nucleotides matching TRBD1. Per the germline V gene, CDR1 is LNHDA and CDR2 is SQIVND (reference sequence). The CDR3 loop spans 14 amino acids. J gave up 5 bases and V 4 bases, and 3 bases lay outside the gene matches. DNA of the CDR3: TGTGCCAGTAGTAGTCAGGGGGCAACCGGGGAGCTGTTTTTT. It specifies CASSSQGATGELFF.

The chain carries TRBV5-1 and TRBJ2-2; a possible D gene is TRBD2 (5 bases). V was pared by 0 bases and J by 3 bases, with 12 bases between. Germline V gives CDR1 SGHRS, CDR2 YFSETQ. The CDR3 consists of 16 residues. CDR3 region: CASSLDRTGHTGELFF. CDR3 DNA: TGCGCCAGCAGCTTGGATAGGACTGGGCACACCGGGGAGCTGTTTTTT.

This rearrangement joins TRBV28 to TRBJ2-6, with 8 bases fitting TRBD1. Trimming removed 4 bases from V and 6 bases from J; junction bases left unmatched: 14. This CDR3 is 18 amino acids long. Germline values: CDR1 MDHEN, CDR2 SYDVKM. Here the CDR3 reads CASSSRYGDRGEANVLTF. As DNA, the CDR3 is TGTGCCAGCAGTTCCCGATATGGAGACAGGGGCGAGGCCAACGTCCTGACTTTC.